A single sample is the source of the 29 T cell receptor beta chains below, sequenced in a study of T cell responses to AZD1222 COVID-19 vaccine. Profiling relied on immunoSEQ multiplex PCR, and the TCRdb table lists in-frame clones only, not all of them. The table lists 150,000 to 200,000 clones, roughly nine tenths of them singletons, with 1.5% to 2% in the top ten. The sample here was peripheral blood, taken on day 0 of AZD1222 vaccination. Every receptor here comes from an adult in good health.

The chain links TRBV11-2 to TRBJ2-7; unclear D gene. The CDR3 runs 14 residues. V was cut by 3 bases and J by 2 bases, with 11 bases left in between. Germline loops: CDR1 SGHAT, CDR2 FQNNGV. CDR3 sequence: CASSLGAGTYEQYF. CDR3 nucleotides: TGTGCCAGCAGCTTGGGTGCAGGAACCTACGAGCAGTACTTC.

The V gene is TRBV19, the J gene TRBJ1-4, with 7 positions matching TRBD1. The CDR3 extends over 15 amino acids. The trim removed 7 bases at V and 6 bases at J, leaving 11 bases unmatched. Germline CDR1 LNHDA, CDR2 SQIVND (reference sequence). Written as DNA, the CDR3 is TGTGCCAGTAATCCCCAGGGCAGGGGGTATGAAAAACTGTTTTTT. Translated: CASNPQGRGYEKLFF.

This clone turned up a few times. The rearrangement joins TRBV27 to TRBJ1-5; D gene uncertain. The CDR3 covers 14 residues. V was cut by 6 bases and J by 6 bases, with 15 bases left in between. CDR1 is MNHEY, CDR2 SMNVEV, per germline (reference sequence). The CDR3 loop is CASSLDMGFQPQHF. CDR3 DNA: TGTGCCAGCAGCCTCGATATGGGGTTTCAGCCCCAGCATTTT.

The chain is built from TRBV3-1 (or the pseudogene TRBV3-2) and TRBJ2-2, with D hard to call. The CDR3 is made up of 14 amino acids. The germline V gene encodes CDR1 LGHDT and CDR2 YNNKEL (reference sequence). The V end was cut by 4 bases, the J end by 1 base, with 7 bases between. This CDR3 is CASSPTRNTGELFF. In nucleotides, the CDR3 is TGTGCCAGCAGCCCGACAAGGAACACCGGGGAGCTGTTTTTT.

The chain is built from TRBV20-1 and TRBJ2-5; D is undetermined. CDR1 and CDR2 from the germline V gene are DFQATT and SNEGSKA (reference sequence). This CDR3 is built from 12 residues. V lost 4 bases and J 2 bases, leaving 8 bases between the germline ends. CDR3 sequence reads: CSATDGQETQYF. CDR3 bases: TGCAGTGCTACTGACGGTCAAGAGACCCAGTACTTC.

The genes are TRBV28 and TRBJ1-5; maybe TRBD1 (6 bases). The CDR3 is made up of 14 amino acids. The germline CDR1 and CDR2 sequences are MDHEN and SYDVKM. V dropped 6 bases and J dropped 1 base, with 10 bases sitting between them. For the CDR3, the DNA is TGTGCCAGCAGAGGGGGAGGAAGCAATCAGCCCCAGCATTTT. Its protein product is CASRGGGSNQPQHF.

The chain is built from TRBV12-3 or TRBV12-4 and TRBJ2-7; a possible D gene is TRBD1 (6 bases). The CDR3 is made up of 11 amino acids. V was shortened by 6 bases and J by 3 bases, with 6 bases between the two germline ends. CDR3 in amino acids: CASRTGYEQYF. The CDR3 nucleotides read TGTGCCAGCAGGACAGGCTACGAGCAGTACTTC.

The CDR3 DNA reads TGTGCCAGTAGTAGGGATAATTATGGCTACACCTTC. Its protein product is CASSRDNYGYTF. The rearrangement uses TRBV19 and TRBJ1-2; the D is unclear. The CDR3 is 12 residues long. With 4 bases removed from V and 5 bases from J, the gap between germline ends came to 8 bases. Germline CDR1 reads LNHDA; CDR2 reads SQIVND (reference sequence).

The chain combines TRBV7-9 with TRBJ2-5; 7 bases are shared with TRBD2. This CDR3 is built from 17 residues. Germline CDR1 and CDR2: SEHNR and FQNEAQ (reference sequence). The trim removed 5 bases at V and 0 bases at J, leaving 12 bases unmatched. The DNA for the CDR3 is TGTGCCAGCAGCAGGCTGGCGGGAGTAATCCACCAAGAGACCCAGTACTTC. Its protein product is CASSRLAGVIHQETQYF. Full variable domain (missing parts from reference TRBV7-9 and TRBJ2-5): DTGVSQNPRHKITKRGQNVTFRCDPISEHNRLYWYRQTLGQGPEFLTYFQNEAQLEKSRLLSDRFSAERPKGSFSTLEIQRTEQGDSAMYLCASSRLAGVIHQETQYFGPGTRLLVL.

The rearrangement links TRBV10-1 to TRBJ2-7, with D perhaps matching TRBD1 (6 bases). V was clipped by 3 bases and J by 5 bases, with 17 bases between them. CDR1 and CDR2 from the germline V gene are WNHNN and SYGVQD (reference sequence). There are 15 residues in the CDR3. The CDR3, as DNA: TGCGCCAGCAGTGATCCCGGGACAAGCCTCGACGAGCAGTACTTC. This encodes CASSDPGTSLDEQYF.

As for this clone: A read error may explain this, as a much larger clone is one base away. This sequence joins TRBV10-2 and TRBJ2-1; D is possibly TRBD1 or TRBD2 (5 bases each). This CDR3 spans 14 amino acids. Germline assignment: CDR1 WSHSY and CDR2 SAAADI. CDR3 sequence (DNA): TGCGTCACCTCCGAGGGGCGCGCTTTCAATGAGCAGTTCTTC. It translates to CVTSEGRAFNEQFF.

This chain connects TRBV15 to TRBJ1-5, with a tentative D call TRBD1 (5 bases). This CDR3 is 17 amino acids long. Trimming pared 2 bases from V and 2 bases from J, leaving 16 bases between. CDR1 LNHNV and CDR2 YYDKDF come from the germline V gene (reference sequence). CDR3 nucleotide sequence: TGTGCCACCAGCAGAACTAGTAGGGGTTTCGGCAATCAGCCCCAGCATTTT. Translated: CATSRTSRGFGNQPQHF. Filled out from reference TRBV15 and TRBJ1-5, the complete variable domain reads DAMVIQNPRYQVTQFGKPVTLSCSQTLNHNVMYWYQQKSSQAPKLLFHYYDKDFNNEADTPDNFQSRRPNTSFCFLDIRSPGLGDTAMYLCATSRTSRGFGNQPQHFGDGTRLSIL.

This chain connects TRBV30 to TRBJ1-1; possible D gene TRBD1, 6 bases. CDR3 length equals 12 residues. Deletions cut 5 bases from V and 1 base from J, with 8 bases between. Germline loops: CDR1 GTSNPN, CDR2 SVGIG (reference sequence). The CDR3 spells CAWWGQNTEAFF. The CDR3 DNA reads as TGTGCCTGGTGGGGACAGAACACTGAAGCTTTCTTT.

This chain links TRBV4-1 with TRBJ2-1, with 7 bases lining up with TRBD2. Germline CDR1 reads MGHRA; CDR2 reads YSYEKL. The CDR3 extends over 15 amino acids. The V gene end was trimmed by 1 base and the J gene end by 4 bases; junction bases not matched to a gene: 4. CDR3 in amino acids: CASSQGTRRYNEQFF. For the CDR3, the DNA is TGCGCCAGCAGCCAAGGGACTAGGCGATACAATGAGCAGTTCTTC.

The rearrangement uses TRBV6-5 and TRBJ1-3; D is undetermined. This CDR3 is 14 amino acids long. V lost 6 bases and J lost 0, with 9 bases in between. The germline V gene encodes CDR1 MNHEY and CDR2 SVGAGI. For the CDR3, the DNA is TGTGCCAGCAGATTAGAGTTCTCTGGAAACACCATATATTTT. It specifies CASRLEFSGNTIYF.

The chain is built from TRBV10-1 and TRBJ2-1; D is perhaps TRBD1 (6 bases). Trimming pared 2 bases from V and 9 bases from J, leaving 8 bases between. CDR1 and CDR2 (germline): WNHNN, SYGVQD (reference sequence). The CDR3 has 12 residues. CDR3 sequence reads: CASSELGGEQFF. For the CDR3, the DNA is TGCGCCAGCAGTGAGCTAGGGGGTGAGCAGTTCTTC.

The chain recombines TRBV19 with TRBJ1-5; TRBD1 matches at 7 bases. The junction had 10 bases not matched to a gene; V was cut back by 5 bases and J by 9 bases. CDR3 length: 14 amino acids. The germline V gene has CDR1 LNHDA and CDR2 SQIVND (reference sequence). Here the CDR3 reads CASSGHRGRLPQHF. CDR3 bases: TGTGCCAGTAGTGGTCACAGGGGCCGGCTGCCCCAGCATTTT.

V is TRBV10-2 and J is TRBJ1-6; TRBD1 matches at 7 bases. V shed 10 bases and J 7 bases; nucleotides not matched to a gene: 7. CDR3 length: 13 residues. Germline V gene lookup returns CDR1 WSHSY and CDR2 SAAADI. CDR3 region: CATGDRENSPLHF. The CDR3 DNA reads TGCGCCACTGGGGACAGAGAGAATTCACCCCTCCACTTT.

This sequence joins TRBV9 and TRBJ2-2, with D uncertain. The V end lost 2 bases, the J end lost 3 bases, and 8 bases lay between the germline ends. The CDR3 is 14 amino acids. CDR1 and CDR2 from the germline V gene are SGDLS and YYNGEE. The CDR3 spells CASSVLLDTGELFF. The CDR3 nucleotides read TGTGCCAGCAGCGTGCTATTAGACACCGGGGAGCTGTTTTTT.

The V and J genes are TRBV15 and TRBJ2-2, with unresolved D. Per germline, CDR1 LNHNV and CDR2 YYDKDF (reference sequence). This CDR3 comprises 14 residues. The V end lost 0 bases, the J end lost 6 bases, and 8 bases lay between the germline ends. The CDR3 DNA reads TGTGCCACCAGCAGAGATCGGGCAGCCGGGGAGCTGTTTTTT. It specifies CATSRDRAAGELFF.

The V and J genes are TRBV27 and TRBJ2-7; 7 bases are a match to TRBD1. Germline CDR1 MNHEY, CDR2 SMNVEV (reference sequence). V dropped 6 bases and J dropped 2; count of bases not matched to a gene: 10. The CDR3 consists of 15 residues. CDR3 region: CASSVGQVVTYEQYF. The CDR3 DNA is TGTGCCAGCAGCGTCGGACAGGTGGTAACCTACGAGCAGTACTTC.

The chain recombines TRBV10-3 with TRBJ2-1; 8 nucleotides align to TRBD2. The CDR3 spans 17 residues. The V and J ends lost 5 bases and 6 bases, in that order; junction bases with no gene match: 15. The germline gives CDR1 ENHRY, CDR2 SYGVKD. In nucleotides, the CDR3 is TGTGCCATCAGTTCCTCGCAGGCGCGGGGGGCCACCAATGAGCAGTTCTTC. Its translation is CAISSSQARGATNEQFF.

The chain carries TRBV18 and TRBJ2-3; D possibly corresponds to TRBD2 (5 bases). Trimming took off 5 bases at V and 0 bases at J, with 15 bases between the two ends. Germline CDR1 KGHSH, CDR2 LQKENI. The CDR3 spans 16 residues. The CDR3 nucleotides are TGTGCCAGCTCAGCTAGGACTGAGTATAGCACAGATACGCAGTATTTT. This translates into CASSARTEYSTDTQYF.

V and J are TRBV6-5 and TRBJ1-2; D perhaps matches TRBD1 (5 bases). This CDR3 has 16 amino acids. Germline CDR1 reads MNHEY; CDR2 reads SVGAGI. V was clipped by 2 bases and J by 3 bases, with 16 bases between them. As DNA, the CDR3 is TGTGCCAGCAGTTACCCCGGGACCGGGACTCACTATGGCTACACCTTC. Its protein product is CASSYPGTGTHYGYTF.

This sequence joins TRBV6-4 and TRBJ1-2; 12 bases agree with TRBD1. The junction had 6 bases not matched to a gene; V was cut back by 6 bases and J by 7 bases. The CDR3 is 14 amino acids. Germline V gene sequence: CDR1 MRHNA, CDR2 SNTAGT. CDR3 nucleotide sequence: TGTGCCAGCAGGGGGGGACAGGGGGCTGCTGGCTACACCTTC. Translated, it gives CASRGGQGAAGYTF.

The gene calls are TRBV27 and TRBJ1-6, with 7 bases aligning to TRBD1. The length of the CDR3 is 15 residues. Germline trimming cut 5 bases from V and 7 bases from J; bases unmatched to any gene: 8. CDR1 is MNHEY, CDR2 SMNVEV, per germline (reference sequence). CDR3 sequence: CASSNGQVTNSPLHF. Written as DNA, the CDR3 is TGTGCCAGCAGTAATGGACAGGTGACGAATTCACCCCTCCACTTT.

The chain couples TRBV18 to TRBJ2-1; TRBD2 matches at 7 bases. Germline lookup yields CDR1 KGHSH and CDR2 LQKENI. Trimming removed 3 bases from V and 10 bases from J; junction bases left unmatched: 6. The CDR3 sequence is 13 residues long. DNA for the CDR3: TGTGCCAGCTCACCCACGTTGGGAGGGGAGCAGTTCTTC. Protein product: CASSPTLGGEQFF.

J is TRBJ2-2 and V is TRBV15, with 9 bases aligning to TRBD2. The CDR3 spans 17 residues. Per germline, CDR1 LNHNV and CDR2 YYDKDF (reference sequence). J lost 0 bases, V lost 0 bases, and 2 bases had no gene match. The CDR3: CATSRDAGGSNTGELFF. Here the CDR3 DNA reads TGTGCCACCAGCAGAGATGCGGGAGGGTCGAACACCGGGGAGCTGTTTTTT.

This chain uses TRBV6-2 or TRBV6-3 with TRBJ2-2; D remains unclear. This CDR3 region has 14 residues. Germline loops: CDR1 MNHEY, CDR2 SVGEGT. V was trimmed by 2 bases and J by 1 base, leaving 5 bases between them. The CDR3 region has the DNA TGTGCCAGCAGTTACGACGGGAACACCGGGGAGCTGTTTTTT. It is translated as CASSYDGNTGELFF.